These 29 T cell receptor beta chains originate from one sample sequenced in a study of OX40 agonist ivuxolimab in advanced cancers. The table came from immunoSEQ multiplex PCR; TCRdb's copy has only in-frame clones and leaves some out. The sample holds about 26,000 clones, roughly 70% seen once. The sample was CD4+ or CD8+ T cells sorted from blood, taken in a trial of the OX40 agonist ivuxolimab. These receptors were taken from an adult with an advanced solid tumor such as melanoma, head and neck, liver or kidney cancer.

The rearrangement links TRBV10-3 to TRBJ2-3, with D possibly TRBD2 on 5 matching bases. Germline-derived CDR1 and CDR2 are ENHRY and SYGVKD. This CDR3 contains 16 residues. V was cut by 2 bases and J by 3 bases, with 15 bases left in between. The chain's CDR3 is CAISERLSGMTDTQYF. DNA of the CDR3: TGTGCCATCAGTGAGCGACTCTCCGGGATGACAGATACGCAGTATTTT.

The V and J genes are TRBV7-9 and TRBJ1-2, with 7 bases matching TRBD1. With 5 bases clipped from V and 4 bases from J, the junction kept 10 bases outside the gene matches. The V gene's germline CDR1 is SEHNR and CDR2 FQNEAQ (reference sequence). This CDR3 has 15 amino acids. CDR3 nucleotide sequence: TGTGCCAGCAGCCCACGACAGGGTGGCGTCTATGGCTACACCTTC. This codes for CASSPRQGGVYGYTF.

The chain links TRBV7-2 to TRBJ1-2; weak D call: TRBD1 (5 bases). Trimming removed 5 bases at V and 2 bases at J, with 12 bases between. The germline V gene has CDR1 SGHTA and CDR2 FQGNSA. The CDR3 runs to 14 residues. The CDR3 is CASSVVGRNYGYTF. CDR3 bases: TGTGCCAGCAGCGTAGTGGGGCGGAACTATGGCTACACCTTC.

The V and J genes are TRBV10-3 and TRBJ1-5, with D perhaps TRBD1 (5 bases). CDR1 is ENHRY, CDR2 SYGVKD, per germline. There are 13 residues in the CDR3. V lost 9 bases and J lost 3, with 12 bases in between. CDR3 DNA sequence: TGTGCCATAACTGGACAAACCAATCAGCCCCAGCATTTT. Translation: CAITGQTNQPQHF.

The V call is TRBV19, the J call TRBJ1-2; no reliable D call. V lost 5 bases, J lost 3 bases, and 13 bases lay in between. The CDR3 runs to 14 residues. Germline CDR1 is LNHDA and CDR2 is SQIVND (reference sequence). The CDR3: CASSLSVEYYGYTF. As DNA, the CDR3 is TGTGCCAGTAGTCTGAGCGTGGAGTACTATGGCTACACCTTC.

The chain links TRBV11-1 to TRBJ2-2; the D is unclear. The CDR3 runs to 14 residues. V lost 7 bases and J 6 bases, leaving 15 bases between the germline ends. Germline CDR1 reads SGHAT; CDR2 reads FQDESV (reference sequence). The CDR3 nucleotides read TGTGCCAGCACGCGATCCACTTCCTCCGGGGAGCTGTTTTTT. Its protein is CASTRSTSSGELFF. The entire variable domain, with the rest obtained from reference TRBV11-1 and TRBJ2-2, is as follows: EAEVAQSPRYKITEKSQAVAFWCDPISGHATLYWYRQILGQGPELLVQFQDESVVDDSQLPKDRFSAERLKGVDSTLKIQPAELGDSAMYLCASTRSTSSGELFFGEGSRLTVL.

This clone is classed as medium-sized (0.01 to 0.1%). CDR3 bases: TGCAGCGCTTCGAAAGGAGTCGAGCAGTACTTC. Amino acid sequence: CSASKGVEQYF. The rearrangement uses TRBV29-1 and TRBJ2-7, with D unclear. Looked up from germline, CDR1 is SQVTM and CDR2 is ANQGSEA. This CDR3 is 11 amino acids long. V was shortened by 7 bases and J by 6 bases, with 13 bases between the two germline ends.

This clone was found a few times. This sequence joins TRBV19 and TRBJ1-3; D is uncertain. Germline loops: CDR1 LNHDA, CDR2 SQIVND (reference sequence). The V and J ends lost 0 bases and 0 bases respectively, with 6 bases between them. The CDR3 contains 15 residues. For the CDR3, the DNA is TGTGCCAGTAGTATAGACAGTGGCTCTGGAAACACCATATATTTT. It specifies CASSIDSGSGNTIYF.

The chain carries TRBV18 and TRBJ1-6; D is uncertain. The CDR3 consists of 16 residues. Germline V lookup: CDR1 KGHSH, CDR2 LQKENI. Trimming took off 3 bases at V and 7 bases at J, with 16 bases between the two ends. CDR3 DNA: TGTGCCAGCTCACCTCCGAGCAGTAATAGAAATTCACCCCTCCACTTT. It yields the protein CASSPPSSNRNSPLHF.

The rearrangement joins TRBV9 to TRBJ1-1; no clear D. This CDR3 is built from 15 residues. Germline lookup yields CDR1 SGDLS and CDR2 YYNGEE. V lost 0 bases and J lost 0, with 9 bases in between. This chain's CDR3 is CASSVGGIMNTEAFF. The CDR3 DNA reads TGTGCCAGCAGCGTAGGGGGAATCATGAACACTGAAGCTTTCTTT.

On this clone itself: A read error is possible here, since a much larger clone lies one base away. Other nucleotide sequences in the sample specify the same CDR3. The V call is TRBV5-1, the J call TRBJ2-2, with D perhaps being TRBD1 or TRBD2 (6 bases each). CDR1 is SGHRS, CDR2 YFSETQ, per germline. The V end lost 0 bases, the J end lost 7 bases, and 16 bases lay between the germline ends. The CDR3 extends over 16 amino acids. The CDR3 nucleotides are TGCGCCAGCAGCTTGGGTCGGGGGCATGATGACGGGGAGCTGTTTTTT. Amino acid sequence: CASSLGRGHDDGELFF.

A few counts support this clone. The CDR3 here is CASSWGPGNTEAFF. CDR3 bases: TGCGCCAGCAGCTGGGGTCCAGGCAACACTGAAGCTTTCTTT. The chain links TRBV5-1 to TRBJ1-1; D remains ambiguous. Trimming shortened V by 3 bases and J by 2 bases, and 11 bases separated the two germline ends. The CDR3 covers 14 residues. CDR1 and CDR2 (germline): SGHRS, YFSETQ.

CDR3 coding DNA: TGTGCCAGCAGCCCCAGCGACCGTCCTGACCGTCAGCCCCAGCATTTT. Translated: CASSPSDRPDRQPQHF. The chain combines TRBV4-2 with TRBJ1-5; D gene uncertain. Germline V lookup: CDR1 LGHNA, CDR2 YNFKEQ. The V and J ends lost 4 bases and 6 bases respectively, with 19 bases between them. CDR3 length equals 16 residues.

The V and J genes are TRBV19 and TRBJ2-7; unclear D gene. Germline assignment: CDR1 LNHDA and CDR2 SQIVND (reference sequence). This CDR3 has 13 amino acids. Trimming shortened V by 1 base and J by 2 bases, and 6 bases separated the two germline ends. The CDR3 reads CASSIGQAYEQYF. In DNA form, the CDR3 reads TGTGCCAGTAGTATAGGACAAGCCTACGAGCAGTACTTC. The complete variable domain, with remaining parts taken from reference TRBV19 and TRBJ2-7, reads DGGITQSPKYLFRKEGQNVTLSCEQNLNHDAMYWYRQDPGQGLRLIYYSQIVNDFQKGDIAEGYSVSREKKESFPLTVTSAQKNPTAFYLCASSIGQAYEQYFGPGTRLTVT.

The rearrangement joins TRBV11-3 to TRBJ2-5; 11 bases match TRBD1. The CDR3 spans 17 residues. From germline, CDR1 is SGHNT and CDR2 YENEEA. The trim removed 1 base at V and 1 base at J, leaving 5 bases unmatched. The CDR3 DNA reads as TGTGCCAGCAGCTTAGGCGGCGGGACAGGGGGCCAAGAGACCCAGTACTTC. Residues: CASSLGGGTGGQETQYF.

This clone came up once. The chain recombines TRBV7-2 with TRBJ1-5; D remains unclear. Germline assignment: CDR1 SGHTA and CDR2 FQGNSA. The CDR3 has 15 residues. Trimming left V 1 base short and J 4 bases short, with 11 bases between. CDR3 coding DNA: TGTGCCAGCAGCTTAGAAAGCGGGGAGAATCAGCCCCAGCATTTT. This translates into CASSLESGENQPQHF.

The V and J genes are TRBV5-1 and TRBJ2-5; D unresolved. V lost 4 bases to trimming and J lost 1 base, with 8 bases between them. This CDR3 has 13 residues. Germline CDR1 reads SGHRS; CDR2 reads YFSETQ. The CDR3, as DNA: TGCGCCAGCAGCCTAGGGCGCCAAGAGACCCAGTACTTC. This codes for CASSLGRQETQYF.

This chain uses TRBV30 with TRBJ2-5, with D possibly matching TRBD2 (6 bases). Germline V gives CDR1 GTSNPN, CDR2 SVGIG (reference sequence). The CDR3 is made up of 12 amino acids. Between the trimmed V and J ends, which lost 3 bases and 4 bases, there was a span of 9 bases. DNA of the CDR3: TGTGCCTGGAGGTTGGGAGGAGAGACCCAGTACTTC. Translation gives CAWRLGGETQYF.

V usage is TRBV19 and J usage is TRBJ1-1, with D possibly being TRBD1 (6 bases). The CDR3 extends over 17 amino acids. The V and J ends lost 5 bases and 2 bases respectively, with 21 bases between them. In germline, CDR1 is LNHDA, CDR2 SQIVND (reference sequence). The CDR3, as DNA: TGTGCCAGTAGTTTGGAAGCCCGACAGGTCTTCAACACTGAAGCTTTCTTT. This gives the protein CASSLEARQVFNTEAFF.

CDR3 sequence (DNA): TGTGCCAGCAGCCCCCAGCCGGGACTAGCCCAGAGCTCCTACAATGAGCAGTTCTTC. Residues: CASSPQPGLAQSSYNEQFF. The chain uses TRBV13 and TRBJ2-1; 9 bases fit TRBD2. The CDR3 loop spans 19 amino acids. Trimming cost V 5 bases and J 0 bases; bases outside gene matches: 14. Germline V gene data show CDR1 as PRHDT and CDR2 as FYEKMQ (reference sequence).

This rearrangement joins TRBV7-9 to TRBJ1-6, with D possibly matching TRBD1 (5 bases). Germline V gene sequence: CDR1 SEHNR, CDR2 FQNEAQ (reference sequence). The CDR3 has 13 residues. V lost 1 base, J lost 7 bases, and 5 bases lay in between. The CDR3 DNA follows: TGTGCCAGCAGCTTAGAGGGGAATTCACCCCTCCACTTT. This sequence encodes CASSLEGNSPLHF. The full variable domain, its missing parts supplied by reference TRBV7-9 and TRBJ1-6, is DTGVSQNPRHKITKRGQNVTFRCDPISEHNRLYWYRQTLGQGPEFLTYFQNEAQLEKSRLLSDRFSAERPKGSFSTLEIQRTEQGDSAMYLCASSLEGNSPLHFGNGTRLTVT.

The chain recombines TRBV2 with TRBJ1-1, with TRBD1 matching 10 bases. V was pared by 7 bases and J by 4 bases, with 6 bases of the junction left unmatched. The CDR3 length is 14 residues. Germline assignment: CDR1 SNHLY and CDR2 FYNNEI. The CDR3 loop reads CASKGQGIGTEAFF. The CDR3, as DNA: TGTGCCAGCAAGGGACAGGGGATCGGCACTGAAGCTTTCTTT.

By sample fraction, this clone is medium-sized. J is TRBJ1-1 and V is TRBV5-5; TRBD1 agrees at 8 bases. The CDR3 extends over 13 amino acids. V dropped 4 bases and J dropped 4; count of bases not matched to a gene: 3. Per germline, CDR1 SGHKS and CDR2 YYEKEE (reference sequence). The CDR3 here is CASSQQGGTEAFF. CDR3 DNA: TGTGCCAGCAGCCAACAGGGGGGCACTGAAGCTTTCTTT.

The chain has TRBV7-2 and TRBJ2-5; the D is unclear. Trimming cost V 1 base and J 6 bases, with 9 bases left between them. The CDR3 length is 13 residues. CDR1 is SGHTA, CDR2 FQGNSA, per germline. Here the CDR3 DNA reads TGTGCCAGCAGCTTAGAGGGTAGACAGACCCAGTACTTC. Its translation is CASSLEGRQTQYF. The full variable domain, in which reference TRBV7-2 and TRBJ2-5 provide the parts outside the CDR3, is GAGVSQSPSNKVTEKGKDVELRCDPISGHTALYWYRQSLGQGLEFLIYFQGNSAPDKSGLPSDRFSAERTGGSVSTLTIQRTQQEDSAVYLCASSLEGRQTQYFGPGTRLLVL.

The rearrangement joins TRBV2 to TRBJ2-4, with TRBD2 identical over 7 bases. Germline V lookup: CDR1 SNHLY, CDR2 FYNNEI. J lost 6 bases, V lost 8 bases, and 4 bases had no gene match. The CDR3 has 12 residues. CDR3 in amino acids: CASDRGGNIQYF. CDR3 bases: TGTGCCAGCGATCGCGGGGGAAACATTCAGTACTTC.

This clone occurred a few times. The chain is built from TRBV4-3 and TRBJ2-3; TRBD2 matches at 7 bases. The CDR3 has 16 amino acids. V lost 4 bases, J lost 6 bases, and 13 bases stayed unmatched. Germline V gives CDR1 LGHNA, CDR2 YSLEER. The CDR3: CASSPGASGGGDTQYF. In DNA, the CDR3 is TGCGCCAGCAGCCCTGGGGCTAGCGGCGGTGGGGATACGCAGTATTTT.

The V call is TRBV7-3, the J call TRBJ2-1; 8 nucleotides match TRBD2. This CDR3 is built from 18 residues. CDR1 is SGHTA and CDR2 is FQGTGA in the germline V gene. The junction had 18 bases not matched to a gene; V was cut back by 2 bases and J by 9 bases. CDR3 DNA sequence: TGTGCCAGCAGCTTAGAGGGAAATCTAGCGGGCCGGGGGCCTGAGCAGTTCTTC. This encodes CASSLEGNLAGRGPEQFF.

The chain uses TRBV6-5 and TRBJ2-7, with unresolved D. CDR1 MNHEY and CDR2 SVGAGI come from the germline V gene. Trimming took 5 bases from V and 3 from J, leaving 17 bases between them. CDR3 size: 15 residues. The CDR3 region is CASSPYPGSNYEQYF. The CDR3 DNA sequence: TGTGCCAGCAGTCCTTACCCCGGGTCCAACTACGAGCAGTACTTC.

The chain carries TRBV5-8 and TRBJ2-7; weak D call: TRBD1 (6 bases). The length of the CDR3 is 16 residues. CDR1 SGHTS and CDR2 YDEGEE come from the germline V gene. The germline V and J ends were trimmed by 3 bases and 1 base, with 17 bases remaining between them. CDR3 residues: CASSSQWGHGSYEQYF. In DNA form, the CDR3 reads TGTGCCAGCAGCTCCCAATGGGGGCATGGGTCCTACGAGCAGTACTTC.